Below, one T cell receptor (beta chain) is given with its context. This receptor's antigen is unknown. Within one base of it there is no much larger clone, and no base qualities were kept. These data originate in a study of CD8+ T cells in alopecia areata listed by TCRdb under 2018. With respect to the entire study: Treated patients were enrolled in an open-label pilot trial of oral tofacitinib at 5 to 10 mg twice daily for moderate-to-severe alopecia areata. Tofacitinib was given for 6 to 18 months, followed by 6 months of follow-up off drug to assess delayed response and recurrence. The study used high-throughput TCRbeta sequencing to examine T cell clonal expansion in alopecia areata, in both the C3H/HeJ mouse model and human patients. On the human side, TCRbeta sequencing was run on scalp tissue and on sorted CD4+ and CD8+ peripheral blood T cells from healthy controls and from alopecia areata patients with either patchy or totalis/universalis disease. Patients on tofacitinib were biopsied at baseline and after 4 and 24 weeks of treatment, and several of the patients also had a later scalp biopsy. Clonality in the scalp was compared among normal scalp (n=4), patchy alopecia areata scalp (n=8), and alopecia totalis/universalis scalp (n=8). The RNA source kit depended on sample type: the PAXgene miRNA kit for fixed scalp, the miRNeasy kit for PBMCs, and the RNeasy kit for mouse skin. TCRbeta CDR3 regions were amplified by immunoSEQ multiplex PCR with 35 Vbeta forward and 13 Jbeta reverse primers. The paper as a whole reports these results and caveats: Compared with normal scalp, lesional scalp had higher clonality and more expanded CD8+ clones, particularly in alopecia totalis/universalis, a pattern that suggests antigenic drive. Resident alphabeta T cells in normal human skin are also sequenced, complicating scalp TCR repertoire analysis, unlike mouse skin dominated by gammadelta T cells. Shared TCR sequences between patients were less evident than in mice, which may be partly attributable to HLA diversity in the patient population.

Library prep was done by the immunoSEQ multiplex PCR assay. To provide template for TCR sequencing, every sample had RNA extracted and reverse transcribed into cDNA. First-strand cDNA was synthesized using SuperScript III with a 2:1 mix of oligo-dT and random hexamers. A synthetic immune receptor repertoire was used to measure amplification bias, and any remaining bias was corrected computationally. Processing in the source paper ran as follows. Raw reads were preprocessed to remove errors, and CDR3 was defined by IMGT conventions from the conserved cysteine to phenylalanine. Clonality was computed as 1 minus the Shannon entropy, with the entropy normalized by log2 of the number of productive unique TCRs. CD4 or CD8 identity of scalp clones was inferred by cross-referencing scalp TCRbeta sequences with sorted blood CD4 and CD8 repertoires. TCRdb holds this immuneACCESS table with in-frame rearrangements only. Some clones are missing; in checked studies, unresolved V genes explain under half, and the rest has no known cause. V and J calls and clone size follow that table, whereas D and trimming were derived from the DNA. This sample is represented by about 15,000 clones; 60% of them were singletons. The ten largest clonotypes hold 9% to 15% of the sample.

Lesional scalp punch biopsies and peripheral blood were obtained from alopecia areata patients. Human scalp biopsies were immediately fixed in PAXgene tissue containers. Sequencing input: skin. This receptor was obtained from a human donor with alopecia areata.

The DNA sequence is TGTGCCAGCAGTCTTACGCGGGGCTACAATGAGCAGTTCTTC. It translates as CASSLTRGYNEQFF. Recombination joined TRBV6-1 with TRBJ2-1, and the D gene may be TRBD2, 6 bases matching. Inclusive of the bounding cysteine and phenylalanine, the CDR3 is 14 residues long. Just the 42-base CDR3 DNA is kept, in frame starting at base 1. CDR1 and CDR2 were assigned from the germline V gene as MNHNS and SASEGT. V lost 5 bases and J lost 3 bases; the stretch between them is 11 bases long.